This entry lists 3 T cell receptor beta chains sequenced from one sample in a study of OX40 agonist ivuxolimab in advanced cancers. Here immunoSEQ multiplex PCR was the method, and the copy in TCRdb shows in-frame clones only, minus some. This sample yields 30,000 to 45,000 clones, of which around 82% are seen a single time; 1.8% belongs to the top ten. The sample consisted of CD4+ or CD8+ T cells sorted from blood, taken in a trial of the OX40 agonist ivuxolimab. The receptors were sampled from an adult with an advanced solid tumor such as melanoma, head and neck, liver or kidney cancer.

The chain uses TRBV5-1 and TRBJ2-3, with 8 nucleotides matching TRBD2. The germline gives CDR1 SGHRS, CDR2 YFSETQ. With 5 bases clipped from V and 6 bases from J, the junction kept 11 bases outside the gene matches. The CDR3 sequence is 15 residues long. The CDR3 DNA reads as TGCGCCAGCAGTTTTAGCGGGGACCCTTGGGATACGCAGTATTTT. Encoded protein: CASSFSGDPWDTQYF.

This clone has only one observation. The CDR3 here is CASSKSGDMNTEAFF. DNA of the CDR3: TGTGCCAGCAGCAAAAGTGGCGACATGAACACTGAAGCTTTCTTT. The chain carries TRBV21-1 and TRBJ1-1; the table gives TRBD1 as D, unverified against the DNA. TRBV21-1 is a pseudogene segment. The CDR3 runs 15 residues.

The rearrangement joins TRBV5-5 to TRBJ1-2; the D is unclear. Trimming shortened V by 5 bases and J by 4 bases, and 9 bases separated the two germline ends. This CDR3 spans 12 amino acids. From germline, CDR1 is SGHKS and CDR2 YYEKEE (reference sequence). CDR3 loop: CASSSGGYGYTF. The DNA for the CDR3 is TGTGCCAGCAGTAGCGGCGGCTATGGCTACACCTTC.